This TCR beta chain came from a study of early T cells in non-severe SARS-CoV-2 infection. Study background: Alpha and beta chains were unpaired, from unsorted whole-blood bulk RNA. Whole-study results and caveats: Private and CD4 specificities were missed by VDJdb matching, skewed to anti-spike CD8.

The library protocol tagged individual cDNA molecules with unique molecular identifiers. A single record per CDR3 protein comes from TCRdb applying MiXCR to the 5' RACE reads. Here the sample spans about 45,000 distinct CDR3 sequences, under 14% being singletons. Per germline, CDR1 SGHTA and CDR2 FQGTGA. This CDR3 comprises 12 residues. V was shortened by 4 bases and J by 6 bases, with 6 bases between the two germline ends. In this sample, this clonotype turned up many times. The antigen is undetermined. Material for sequencing was whole blood. This chain joins TRBV7-3 and TRBJ2-2; D is unresolved. The receptor was derived from an adult who was a healthcare worker with PCR-confirmed SARS-CoV-2 infection or an uninfected control (not recorded which). The CDR3 DNA reads TGTGCCAGCAGCTCAAGGCCCGGGGAGCTGTTTTTT. Its protein product is CASSSRPGELFF. The complete variable domain, with remaining parts taken from reference TRBV7-3 and TRBJ2-2, reads GAGVSQTPSNKVTEKGKYVELRCDPISGHTALYWYRQSLGQGPEFLIYFQGTGAADDSGLPNDRFFAVRPEGSVSTLKIQRTERGDSAVYLCASSSRPGELFFGEGSRLTVL.